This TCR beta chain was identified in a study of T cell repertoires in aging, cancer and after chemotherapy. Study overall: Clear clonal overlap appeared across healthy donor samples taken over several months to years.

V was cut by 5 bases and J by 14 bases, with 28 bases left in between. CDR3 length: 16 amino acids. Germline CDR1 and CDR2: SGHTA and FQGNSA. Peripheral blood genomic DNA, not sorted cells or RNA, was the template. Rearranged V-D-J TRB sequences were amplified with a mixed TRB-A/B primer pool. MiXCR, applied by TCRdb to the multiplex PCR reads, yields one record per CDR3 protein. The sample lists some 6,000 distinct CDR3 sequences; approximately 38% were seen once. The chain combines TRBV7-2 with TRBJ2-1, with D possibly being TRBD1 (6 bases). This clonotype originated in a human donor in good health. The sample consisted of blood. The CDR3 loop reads CASSLITGQWGLEEFF. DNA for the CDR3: TGTGCCAGCAGCCTAATTACCGGACAGTGGGGGCTAGAGGAGTTCTTC.